These T cell receptor beta chains were read from a single sample in a study of CD8 T cells in Susac syndrome. TCRdb reanalysed the immunoSEQ multiplex PCR reads using MiXCR and keeps one entry per CDR3 protein. The table has roughly 120,000 distinct CDR3 sequences, 90% to 95% seen once; the top ten hold around 0.078%. Sequenced sample: CD4+ T cells from PBMCs. Receptor source: a human donor in good health. CDR3s include the opening cysteine and the closing phenylalanine or tryptophan. The D gene is left open where the match is weak. Clone size is stated in some rows and not others, as once, few, many or a class when expanded.

D	size	V	J	CDR3	DNA
TRBD2	.	TRBV3-1	TRBJ2-3	CASSRRVEPGGTDTQYF	TGTGCCAGCAGCCGCCGGGTGGAGCCGGGGGGTACAGATACGCAGTATTTT
.	.	TRBV18	TRBJ2-2	CASSPQGVTVNTGELFF	TGTGCCAGCTCACCTCAAGGAGTGACCGTGAACACCGGGGAGCTGTTTTTT
TRBD1	.	TRBV27	TRBJ2-1	CASSADRAPSFYNEQFF	TGTGCCAGCAGTGCCGACAGGGCTCCTTCTTTTTACAATGAGCAGTTCTTC
.	.	TRBV20-1	TRBJ2-7	CSASAESRAYLAYEQYF	TGCAGTGCTAGCGCCGAGTCCCGGGCGTATCTAGCCTACGAGCAGTACTTC
TRBD2	.	TRBV3-1	TRBJ2-1	CASSQDRLAGGYNEQFF	TGTGCCAGCAGCCAAGATCGACTAGCGGGAGGCTACAATGAGCAGTTCTTC
.	.	TRBV7-2	TRBJ2-7	CASSRLGRSYEQYF	TGTGCCAGCAGCCGCCTCGGAAGGTCCTACGAGCAGTACTTC
.	.	TRBV2	TRBJ1-1	CASSVGGLAPEAFF	TGTGCCAGCAGTGTTGGGGGCCTAGCCCCTGAAGCTTTCTTT
.	.	TRBV21-1	TRBJ1-4	CASSKGMNREVYEKLFF	TGTGCCAGCAGCAAAGGGATGAACAGGGAGGTTTATGAAAAACTGTTTTTT
.	few	TRBV30	TRBJ1-3	CAWSVIGNTIYF	TGTGCCTGGAGTGTTATCGGAAACACCATATATTTT
.	.	TRBV5-5	TRBJ1-1	CASSSGSSGAFF	TGTGCCAGCAGTTCCGGGTCCTCAGGAGCTTTCTTT
TRBD1	.	TRBV29-1	TRBJ1-1	CSVEPGQGKTEAFF	TGCAGCGTTGAACCAGGACAGGGAAAAACTGAAGCTTTCTTT
.	once	TRBV4-3	TRBJ1-5	CASSQELQGQPQHF	TGCGCCAGCAGCCAAGAATTACAGGGACAGCCCCAGCATTTT
TRBD1	once	TRBV6-2/TRBV6-3	TRBJ1-5	CASSATAGTGNQPQHF	TGTGCCAGCAGCGCGACCGCAGGGACAGGCAATCAGCCCCAGCATTTT
.	.	TRBV5-6	TRBJ2-7	CASTEQGLSYEQYF	TGTGCCAGCACTGAACAGGGCCTCTCCTACGAGCAGTACTTC
.	.	TRBV4-1	TRBJ1-1	CASSQELKRGNTEAFF	TGCGCCAGCAGCCAAGAATTAAAGCGGGGAAACACTGAAGCTTTCTTT
.	once	TRBV20-1	TRBJ2-3	CSARDRSRTDTQYF	TGCAGTGCTAGAGATCGGAGCCGCACAGATACGCAGTATTTT
.	.	TRBV27	TRBJ1-1	CASKEGVGTEAFF	TGTGCCAGCAAGGAGGGAGTGGGCACTGAAGCTTTCTTT
.	.	TRBV11-2	TRBJ2-7	CASSPQPGSTYEQYF	TGTGCCAGCAGCCCCCAACCAGGGTCCACCTACGAGCAGTACTTC
.	.	TRBV10-3	TRBJ2-5	CAISAHGAEETQYF	TGTGCCATCAGTGCCCACGGGGCAGAAGAGACCCAGTACTTC
.	.	TRBV6-1	TRBJ1-1	CASSENVVSRAGRTEAFF	TGTGCCAGCAGTGAGAATGTCGTCTCCCGGGCCGGTCGGACTGAAGCTTTCTTT
TRBD1	.	TRBV30	TRBJ1-3	CAWRGGTVGEGGNTIYF	TGTGCCTGGAGAGGCGGGACAGTCGGGGAAGGTGGAAACACCATATATTTT
TRBD1	.	TRBV27	TRBJ2-6	CASSLSRDSFSGANVLTF	TGTGCCAGCAGTCTCTCCCGGGACAGTTTCTCTGGGGCCAACGTCCTGACTTTC
.	.	TRBV19	TRBJ1-2	CASSPDQGFNPYGYTF	TGTGCCAGTAGTCCGGACCAGGGGTTTAATCCCTATGGCTACACCTTC
.	few	TRBV2	TRBJ2-5	CASTDERMEGTQYF	TGTGCCAGCACGGATGAAAGGATGGAGGGAACCCAGTACTTC
.	.	TRBV5-1	TRBJ1-1	CASSSTRLGRNMNTEAFF	TGCGCCAGCAGCTCAACCCGGTTAGGACGGAACATGAACACTGAAGCTTTCTTT
TRBD1	.	TRBV19	TRBJ1-5	CASSIAPRTGMIKPQHF	TGTGCCAGTAGTATAGCCCCTCGGACAGGGATGATCAAGCCCCAGCATTTT